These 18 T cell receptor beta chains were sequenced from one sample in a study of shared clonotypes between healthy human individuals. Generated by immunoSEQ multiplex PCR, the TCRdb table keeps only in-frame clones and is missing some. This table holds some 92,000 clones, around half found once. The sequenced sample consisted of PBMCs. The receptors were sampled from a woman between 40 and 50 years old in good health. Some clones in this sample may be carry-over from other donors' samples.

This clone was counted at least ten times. CDR3: CASSWLAGGNTGELFF. CDR3 nucleotide sequence: TGTGCCAGCAGCTGGCTAGCGGGAGGGAACACCGGGGAGCTGTTTTTT. This chain connects TRBV5-6 to TRBJ2-2; 11 positions agree with TRBD2. Germline V gene data show CDR1 as SGHDT and CDR2 as YYEEEE. V lost 3 bases to trimming and J lost 1 base; unmatched junction nucleotides: 2. The CDR3 loop spans 16 amino acids. Full variable domain (missing parts from reference TRBV5-6 and TRBJ2-2): DAGVTQSPTHLIKTRGQQVTLRCSPKSGHDTVSWYQQALGQGPQFIFQYYEEEERQRGNFPDRFSGHQFPNYSSELNVNALLLGDSALYLCASSWLAGGNTGELFFGEGSRLTVL.

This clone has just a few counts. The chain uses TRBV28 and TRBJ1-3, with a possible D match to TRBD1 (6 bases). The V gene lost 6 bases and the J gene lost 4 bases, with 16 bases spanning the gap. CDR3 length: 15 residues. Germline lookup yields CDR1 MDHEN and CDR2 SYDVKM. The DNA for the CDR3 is TGTGCCAGCAGCCCTACAGGGATAGGCGGAAACACCATATATTTT. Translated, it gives CASSPTGIGGNTIYF.

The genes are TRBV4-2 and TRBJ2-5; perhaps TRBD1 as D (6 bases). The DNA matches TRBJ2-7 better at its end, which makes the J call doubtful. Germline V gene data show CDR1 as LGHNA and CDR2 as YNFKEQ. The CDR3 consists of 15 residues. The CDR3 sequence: CASSQLGDKTYEQYF. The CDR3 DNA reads TGTGCCAGCAGCCAGTTGGGGGACAAGACCTACGAGCAGTACTTC.

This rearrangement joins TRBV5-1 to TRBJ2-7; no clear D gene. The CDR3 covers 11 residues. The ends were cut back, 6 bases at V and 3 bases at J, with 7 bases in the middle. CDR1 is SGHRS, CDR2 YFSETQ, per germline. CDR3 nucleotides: TGCGCCAGCAAGGAAAACTACGAGCAGTACTTC. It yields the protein CASKENYEQYF.

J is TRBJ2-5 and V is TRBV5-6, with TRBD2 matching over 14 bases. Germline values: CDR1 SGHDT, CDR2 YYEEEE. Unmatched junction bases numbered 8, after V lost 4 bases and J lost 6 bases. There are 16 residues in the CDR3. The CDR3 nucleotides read TGTGCCAGCAGCCAGGGGACTAGCGGGAGATGGAAGACCCAGTACTTC. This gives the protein CASSQGTSGRWKTQYF.

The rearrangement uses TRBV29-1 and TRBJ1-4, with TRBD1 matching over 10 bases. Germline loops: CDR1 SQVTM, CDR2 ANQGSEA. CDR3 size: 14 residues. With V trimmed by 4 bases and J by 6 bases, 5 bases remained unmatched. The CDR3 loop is CSVVRQGADEKLFF. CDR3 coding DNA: TGCAGCGTTGTCCGACAGGGGGCAGATGAAAAACTGTTTTTT.

The CDR3 DNA reads as TGTGCCAGCAGTGACGAGGCGGGAGCCCACAATGAGCAGTTCTTC. It is translated as CASSDEAGAHNEQFF. V usage is TRBV6-4 and J usage is TRBJ2-1; TRBD2 matches 7 bases. The CDR3 contains 15 residues. After removal of 2 bases from V and 5 bases from J, the junction contained 6 bases not matched to a gene. The germline gives CDR1 MRHNA, CDR2 SNTAGT.

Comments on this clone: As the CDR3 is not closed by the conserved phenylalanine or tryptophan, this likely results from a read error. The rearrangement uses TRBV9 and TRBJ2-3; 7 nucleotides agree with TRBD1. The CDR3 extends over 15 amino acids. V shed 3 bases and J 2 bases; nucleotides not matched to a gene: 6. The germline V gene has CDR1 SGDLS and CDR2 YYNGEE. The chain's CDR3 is CASSERQGATDTQYL. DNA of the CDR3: TGTGCCAGCAGCGAACGACAGGGAGCCACAGATACGCAGTATCTT.

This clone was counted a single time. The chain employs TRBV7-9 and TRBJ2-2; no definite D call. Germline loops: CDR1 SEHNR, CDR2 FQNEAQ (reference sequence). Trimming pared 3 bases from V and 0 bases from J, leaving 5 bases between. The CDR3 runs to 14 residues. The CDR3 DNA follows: TGTGCCAGCAGCTTCAGGACGAACACCGGGGAGCTGTTTTTT. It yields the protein CASSFRTNTGELFF.

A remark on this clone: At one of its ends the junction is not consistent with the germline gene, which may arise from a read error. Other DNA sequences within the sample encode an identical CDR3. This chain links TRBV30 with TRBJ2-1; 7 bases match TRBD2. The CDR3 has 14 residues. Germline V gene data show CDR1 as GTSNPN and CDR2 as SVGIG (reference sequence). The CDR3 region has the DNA TGTGCCTGGAAACGTGGGAGGGCCGACAACGAGCAGTTCTTC. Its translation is CAWKRGRADNEQFF. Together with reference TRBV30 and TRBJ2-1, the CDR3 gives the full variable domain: SQTIHQWPATLVQPVGSPLSLECTVEGTSNPNLYWYRQAAGRGLQLLFYSVGIGQISSEVPQNLSASRPQDRQFILSSKKLLLSDSGFYLCAWKRGRADNEQFFGPGTRLTVL.

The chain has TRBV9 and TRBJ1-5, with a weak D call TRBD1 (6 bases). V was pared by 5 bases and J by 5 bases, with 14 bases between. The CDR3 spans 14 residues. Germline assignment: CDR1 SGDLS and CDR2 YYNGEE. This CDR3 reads CASSELDSDQPQHF. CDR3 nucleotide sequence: TGTGCCAGCAGTGAATTGGACAGCGATCAGCCCCAGCATTTT.

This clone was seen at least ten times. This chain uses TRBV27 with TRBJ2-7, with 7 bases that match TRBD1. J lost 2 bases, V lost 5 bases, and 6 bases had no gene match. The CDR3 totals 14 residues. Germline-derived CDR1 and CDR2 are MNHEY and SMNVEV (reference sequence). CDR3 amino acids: CASSNRDSPYEQYF. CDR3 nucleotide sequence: TGTGCCAGCAGTAACCGGGACAGTCCCTACGAGCAGTACTTC.

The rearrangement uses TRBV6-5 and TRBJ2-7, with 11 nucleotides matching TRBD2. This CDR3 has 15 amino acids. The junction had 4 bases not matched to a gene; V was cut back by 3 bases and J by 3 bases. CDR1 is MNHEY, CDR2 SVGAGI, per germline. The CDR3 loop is CASSYSGTSGYEQYF. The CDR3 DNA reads TGTGCCAGCAGTTATAGTGGGACTAGCGGCTACGAGCAGTACTTC.

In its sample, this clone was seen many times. In DNA, the CDR3 is TGTGCCAGCAGTCCGGGACTAGTTAGCACAGATACGCAGTATTTT. Protein: CASSPGLVSTDTQYF. This chain connects TRBV27 to TRBJ2-3, with 8 bases matching TRBD2. With 5 bases clipped from V and 0 bases from J, the junction kept 4 bases outside the gene matches. The germline V gene has CDR1 MNHEY and CDR2 SMNVEV (reference sequence). CDR3 length: 15 amino acids.

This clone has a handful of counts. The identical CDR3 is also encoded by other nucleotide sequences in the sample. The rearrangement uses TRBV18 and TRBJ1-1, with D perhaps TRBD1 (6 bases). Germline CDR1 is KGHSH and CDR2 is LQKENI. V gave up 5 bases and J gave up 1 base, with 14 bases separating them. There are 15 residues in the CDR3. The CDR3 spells CASSEMGARNTEAFF. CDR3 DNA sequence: TGTGCCAGCTCAGAAATGGGGGCGCGGAACACTGAAGCTTTCTTT. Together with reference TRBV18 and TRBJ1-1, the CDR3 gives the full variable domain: NAGVMQNPRHLVRRRGQEARLRCSPMKGHSHVYWYRQLPEEGLKFMVYLQKENIIDESGMPKERFSAEFPKEGPSILRIQQVVRGDSAAYFCASSEMGARNTEAFFGQGTRLTVV.

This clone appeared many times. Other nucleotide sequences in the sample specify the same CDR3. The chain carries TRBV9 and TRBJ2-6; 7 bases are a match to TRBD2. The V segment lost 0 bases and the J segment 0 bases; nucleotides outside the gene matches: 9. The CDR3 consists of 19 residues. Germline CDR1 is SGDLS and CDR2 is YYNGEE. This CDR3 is CASSVGGGRRDSGANVLTF. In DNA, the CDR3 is TGTGCCAGCAGCGTAGGAGGCGGGAGACGGGACTCTGGGGCCAACGTCCTGACTTTC. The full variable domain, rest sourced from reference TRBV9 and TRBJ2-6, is DSGVTQTPKHLITATGQRVTLRCSPRSGDLSVYWYQQSLDQGLQFLIQYYNGEERAKGNILERFSAQQFPDLHSELNLSSLELGDSALYFCASSVGGGRRDSGANVLTFGAGSRLTVL.

This CDR3 is CAISDGDTQYF. Here the CDR3 DNA reads TGTGCCATCAGTGATGGGGATACGCAGTATTTT. The chain uses TRBV10-3 and TRBJ2-3; no clear D. This CDR3 region has 11 residues. Germline values: CDR1 ENHRY, CDR2 SYGVKD. V lost 3 bases and J lost 6, with 4 bases in between.

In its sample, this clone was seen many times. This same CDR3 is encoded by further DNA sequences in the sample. CDR3 in amino acids: CASSHNGEGGQPQHF. The CDR3 DNA reads as TGTGCCAGCAGCCATAACGGGGAGGGTGGACAGCCCCAGCATTTT. The genes are TRBV4-2 and TRBJ1-5, with unresolved D. The CDR3 runs 15 residues. Trimming stripped 3 bases from V and 7 bases from J, with 16 bases between. Germline CDR1 LGHNA, CDR2 YNFKEQ.